The text below deals with one TCR beta chain. The V gene end was trimmed by 2 bases and the J gene end by 11 bases; junction bases not matched to a gene: 14. This CDR3 has 14 residues. Per germline, CDR1 GTSNPN and CDR2 SVGIG (reference sequence). This sample is part of a study of blood T cell repertoires in COVID-19. The wider study: The analysed material was cDNA or gDNA that came from T cells, B-cell-depleted T cells, or PBMCs.

Individuals drawn from about two dozen US areas were about 18 to 95 years old. In the source study's methods: Reference gene primer amplification gave nucleated cell count estimates. Data came from immunoSEQ multiplex PCR; TCRdb stores just in-frame clones and leaves some out. V and J calls and clone size come straight from that table; D and trimming were deduced from the DNA. The data contain a few hundred thousand clones, about 91% of them seen just once; the ten biggest clones take up about 2.3%. The sequenced sample consisted of PBMCs or T cells enriched from blood (not recorded which). The chain recombines TRBV30 with TRBJ2-5; the match to TRBD1 covers 7 bases. The sequence came from a woman aged 40 to 50 with acute COVID-19. Here the CDR3 DNA reads TGTGCCTGGAGTTGGGACAGTTCGGCTAACATACAGTACTTC. Its protein product is CAWSWDSSANIQYF.